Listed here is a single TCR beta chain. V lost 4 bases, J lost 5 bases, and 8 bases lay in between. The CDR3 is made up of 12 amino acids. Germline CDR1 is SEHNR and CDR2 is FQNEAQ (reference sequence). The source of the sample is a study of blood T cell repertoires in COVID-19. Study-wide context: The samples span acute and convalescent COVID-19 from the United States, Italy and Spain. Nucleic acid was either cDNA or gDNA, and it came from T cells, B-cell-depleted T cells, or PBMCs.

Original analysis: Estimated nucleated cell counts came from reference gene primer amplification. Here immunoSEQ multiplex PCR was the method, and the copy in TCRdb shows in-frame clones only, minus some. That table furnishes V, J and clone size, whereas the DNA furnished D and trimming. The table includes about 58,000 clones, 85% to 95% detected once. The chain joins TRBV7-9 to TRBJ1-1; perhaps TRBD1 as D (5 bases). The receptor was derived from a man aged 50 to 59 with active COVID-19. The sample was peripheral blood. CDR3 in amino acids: CASSWRGTEAFF. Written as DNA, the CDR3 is TGTGCCAGCAGCTGGAGGGGAACTGAAGCTTTCTTT.